This T cell receptor beta chain was sequenced for a study of blood T cell repertoires in COVID-19. The wider study: Material from acute and convalescent COVID-19 was sourced from the United States, Italy and Spain. In each case, the material was cDNA or gDNA derived from T cells, B-cell-depleted T cells, or PBMCs.

In the source study's methods: Amplification of reference gene primers was used by the study to estimate nucleated cell counts. Profiled with immunoSEQ multiplex PCR; TCRdb holds only in-frame clones, not every one. V, J and clone size are taken as reported in that table, and D and trimming were inferred from the DNA itself. The sample records 130,000 to 150,000 clones, over 70% being singletons. This CDR3 is 14 amino acids long. V shed 1 base, J shed 7 bases, and the junction held 8 bases outside the gene matches. Germline CDR1 reads GTSNPN; CDR2 reads SVGIG (reference sequence). The sample taken for sequencing was peripheral blood. This chain links TRBV30 with TRBJ1-2, with 8 bases aligning to TRBD1. This sequence originates from a woman aged 55 to 70 with acute or convalescent COVID-19. In DNA form, the CDR3 reads TGTGCCTGGAGTGCTGGCGGGACAGGCTTTGGCTACACCTTC. Translation: CAWSAGGTGFGYTF.